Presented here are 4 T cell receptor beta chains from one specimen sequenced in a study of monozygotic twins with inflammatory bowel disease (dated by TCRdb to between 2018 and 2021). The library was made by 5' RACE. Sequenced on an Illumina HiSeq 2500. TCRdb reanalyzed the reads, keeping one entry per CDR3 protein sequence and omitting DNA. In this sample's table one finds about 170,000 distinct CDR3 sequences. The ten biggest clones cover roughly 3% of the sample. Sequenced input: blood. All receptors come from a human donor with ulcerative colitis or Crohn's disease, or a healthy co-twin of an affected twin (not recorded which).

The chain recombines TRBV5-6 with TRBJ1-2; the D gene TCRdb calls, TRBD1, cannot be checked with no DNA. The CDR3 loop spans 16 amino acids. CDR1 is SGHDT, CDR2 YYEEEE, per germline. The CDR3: CASSTYGRRKGRGYTF. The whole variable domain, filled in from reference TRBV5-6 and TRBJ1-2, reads DAGVTQSPTHLIKTRGQQVTLRCSPKSGHDTVSWYQQALGQGPQFIFQYYEEEERQRGNFPDRFSGHQFPNYSSELNVNALLLGDSALYLCASSTYGRRKGRGYTFGSGTRLTVV.

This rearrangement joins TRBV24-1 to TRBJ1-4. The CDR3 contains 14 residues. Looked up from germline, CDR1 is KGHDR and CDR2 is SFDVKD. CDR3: CATSDSQANEKLFF.

The CDR3 loop reads CASSLGQGADGYTF. The J gene is TRBJ1-2, the V gene TRBV5-1; without DNA, the TCRdb call of TRBD1 cannot be checked. This CDR3 comprises 14 residues. Per germline, CDR1 SGHRS and CDR2 YFSETQ.

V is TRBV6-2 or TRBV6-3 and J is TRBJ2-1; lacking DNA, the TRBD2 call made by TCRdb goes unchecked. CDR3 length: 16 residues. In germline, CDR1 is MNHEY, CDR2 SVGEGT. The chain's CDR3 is CASSYKTSGSYNEQFF.